A selection of T cell receptor beta chains follows, all from one sample in a study of identical twins. TCRdb itself ran the 5' RACE reads through MiXCR, one entry per CDR3 protein. Found here are about 690,000 distinct CDR3 sequences, 6.1% of them singletons; the top ten hold 1.5% to 2%. Material for sequencing was naive T cells sorted from blood. These TCRs come from a man in his late teens or twenties in good health. Both conserved end residues are part of each CDR3. A D gene is named only where the DNA matches it firmly. Where a row states a size, it is once, few, many or the class of an expanded clone; other rows omit it.

V	D	size	J	DNA	CDR3
TRBV30	NA	few	TRBJ2-3	TGTGCCTGGCAGGGGGGAGATAGTGTCAGCACAGATACGCAGTATTTT	CAWQGGDSVSTDTQYF
TRBV12-3/TRBV12-4	TRBD2	many	TRBJ2-2	TGTGCCAGCAGTCCCGGGACTAGCGGGAGGAACACCGGGGAGCTGTTTTTT	CASSPGTSGRNTGELFF
TRBV29-1	TRBD1	NA	TRBJ2-1	TGCAGCGTTCTATACTCAGGGGGCACTTCCTACAATGAGCAGTTCTTC	CSVLYSGGTSYNEQFF
TRBV28	NA	many	TRBJ2-3	TGTGCCAGCTCCGATCGGGAAGATACGCAGTATTTT	CASSDREDTQYF
TRBV10-3	NA	NA	TRBJ2-3	TGTGCCACGGGGGGCGGGACAGAGAGCACAGATACGCAGTATTTT	CATGGGTESTDTQYF
TRBV7-2	NA	many	TRBJ1-1	TGTGCCAGCAGCTTAGGTAGGGGGGCGCACACTGAAGCTTTCTTT	CASSLGRGAHTEAFF
TRBV10-1	NA	many	TRBJ2-5	TGCGCCAGCAGTGAGGGGATCCCCGGGACCCAGTACTTC	CASSEGIPGTQYF
TRBV15	NA	many	TRBJ2-1	TGTGCCACCAGCAGAGGGGACAAGGAGTTCTTC	CATSRGDKEFF
TRBV29-1	TRBD2	many	TRBJ2-1	TGCAGCGCCGAAGGACTAGCGGGAATTCAGTTCTTC	CSAEGLAGIQFF
TRBV10-3	NA	many	TRBJ2-7	TGTGCCATCAGTGATGGTATGGGGGGAGATTATTACGAGCAGTACTTC	CAISDGMGGDYYEQYF
TRBV9	NA	few	TRBJ1-1	TGTGCCAGCAGCACCAATGGGGGAATCACTGAAGCTTTCTTT	CASSTNGGITEAFF
TRBV4-1	TRBD2	NA	TRBJ2-1	TGCGCCAGCAGCCGCGGGACTAGCTCTAGCGGCAATGAGCAGTTCTTC	CASSRGTSSSGNEQFF
TRBV30	NA	NA	TRBJ1-5	TGTGCCTGGAGTCCGGCGGGGGATCAGCCCCAGCATTTT	CAWSPAGDQPQHF
TRBV5-1	NA	many	TRBJ1-4	TGCGCCAGCAGATTCACACAGGGAACTAATGAAAAACTGTTTTTT	CASRFTQGTNEKLFF
TRBV20-1	NA	NA	TRBJ2-1	TGCAGTGCGCTCGACTCGAGGGGTGAGCATGAGCAGTTCTTC	CSALDSRGEHEQFF
TRBV24-1	NA	many	TRBJ1-5	TGTGCCACCAGTGATCCCGGACAGAATAATCAGCCCCAGCATTTT	CATSDPGQNNQPQHF
TRBV5-1	TRBD1	few	TRBJ2-5	TGCGCCAGCAGCCGGACAGGGGTAACGGAAGAGACCCAGTACTTC	CASSRTGVTEETQYF
TRBV6-2/TRBV6-3	NA	few	TRBJ2-2	TGTGCCAGCAGTTCCTCGGGACCGAATCTGGCCGGGGAGCTGTTTTTT	CASSSSGPNLAGELFF
TRBV20-1	TRBD1	many	TRBJ2-7	TGCAGTGCTAGGGTACAGGGGGCTTGGTACGAGCAGTACTTC	CSARVQGAWYEQYF
TRBV7-3	NA	few	TRBJ2-6	TGTGCCAGCAGCTTATTGGGTATTGGGGCCAACGTCCTGACTTTC	CASSLLGIGANVLTF
TRBV7-2	NA	NA	TRBJ2-1	TGTGCCAGCAGCCTAGAAAGACGGAGCTCCTACAATGAGCAGTTCTTC	CASSLERRSSYNEQFF
TRBV12-3/TRBV12-4	NA	many	TRBJ2-4	TGTGCCAGCACAAAGAGGAACATTCAGTACTTC	CASTKRNIQYF
TRBV12-3/TRBV12-4	NA	many	TRBJ2-1	TGTGCCAGCAGTTTCCGCAGTCTACTAGCCCTTGGCAATGAGCAGTTCTTC	CASSFRSLLALGNEQFF
TRBV5-1	NA	NA	TRBJ2-7	TGCGCCAGCAGCCCCTCGAGCTTCGGGACACTTTCCTACGAGCAGTACTTC	CASSPSSFGTLSYEQYF
TRBV11-2	NA	NA	TRBJ2-3	TGTGCCAGCAGCTCTGCCATAGGCGCAGATACGCAGTATTTT	CASSSAIGADTQYF
TRBV10-3	TRBD2	many	TRBJ2-3	TGTGCCACCATGGGACTAGCGGGAGTCGGGGGCACAGATACGCAGTATTTT	CATMGLAGVGGTDTQYF
TRBV20-1	TRBD2	NA	TRBJ2-1	TGCAGTGCTAGGGGAAGCGGGAGTAACTACAATGAGCAGTTCTTC	CSARGSGSNYNEQFF
TRBV9	TRBD2	many	TRBJ2-1	TGTGCCAGCAGCGTAGCGGAGGGAGGGTACAATGAGCAGTTCTTC	CASSVAEGGYNEQFF
TRBV3-1	NA	NA	TRBJ2-5	TGTGCCAGCAGCCAAGATCCCCTGAAAGAGACCCAGTACTTC	CASSQDPLKETQYF
TRBV29-1	TRBD2	NA	TRBJ2-1	TGCAGCGTCGGATATAGCGGGAGGGTAGTGATTGAGCAGTTCTTC	CSVGYSGRVVIEQFF
TRBV5-1	TRBD2	NA	TRBJ2-3	TGCGCCAGCAGCTTGTGTCCTAGCGGGAGTGGAAATACGCAGTATTTT	CASSLCPSGSGNTQYF
TRBV7-8	NA	NA	TRBJ1-1	TGTGCCAGCAGCTTAGAACGCTTACCCACGGCTGAAGCTTTCTTT	CASSLERLPTAEAFF
TRBV6-1	NA	many	TRBJ1-5	TGTGCCAGCACAGATTACAATCAGCCCCAGCATTTT	CASTDYNQPQHF
TRBV29-1	NA	NA	TRBJ2-1	TGCAGCGTTGCCCTGCGGAGCTTCAATGAGCAGTTCTTC	CSVALRSFNEQFF
TRBV24-1	TRBD2	few	TRBJ2-3	TGTGCCACCAGTGTTCAGGCGGGAGTTACAGATACGCAGTATTTT	CATSVQAGVTDTQYF
TRBV28	NA	NA	TRBJ1-2	TGTGCCAGCAGTGACCTTTATCGAGGCTACACCTTC	CASSDLYRGYTF
TRBV29-1	NA	few	TRBJ2-7	TGCAGCGCCGGGACACGGCCCTACGAGCAGTACTTC	CSAGTRPYEQYF
TRBV5-1	NA	NA	TRBJ2-1	TGCGCCAGCAGCTTGGAATGGCTCCACTCCTACAATGAGCAGTTCTTC	CASSLEWLHSYNEQFF
TRBV7-9	TRBD2	NA	TRBJ2-1	TGTGCCAGCAGCTTAGAACTAGCGACGAATGAGCAGTTCTTC	CASSLELATNEQFF